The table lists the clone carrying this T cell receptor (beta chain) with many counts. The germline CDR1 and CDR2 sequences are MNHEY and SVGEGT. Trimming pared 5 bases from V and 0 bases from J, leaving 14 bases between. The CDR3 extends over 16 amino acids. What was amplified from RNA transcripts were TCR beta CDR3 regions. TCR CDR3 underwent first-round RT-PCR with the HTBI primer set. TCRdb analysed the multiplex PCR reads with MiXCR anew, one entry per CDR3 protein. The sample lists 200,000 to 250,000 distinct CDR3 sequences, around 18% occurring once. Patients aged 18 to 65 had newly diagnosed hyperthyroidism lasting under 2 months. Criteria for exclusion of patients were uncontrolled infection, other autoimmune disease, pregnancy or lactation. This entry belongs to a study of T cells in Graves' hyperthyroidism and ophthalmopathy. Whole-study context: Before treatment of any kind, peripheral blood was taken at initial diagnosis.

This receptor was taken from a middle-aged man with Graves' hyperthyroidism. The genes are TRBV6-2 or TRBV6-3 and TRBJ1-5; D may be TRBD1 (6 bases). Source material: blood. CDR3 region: CASSTQGGYSNQPQHF. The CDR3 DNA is TGTGCCAGCAGTACCCAAGGGGGATATAGCAATCAGCCCCAGCATTTT.